Listed below are T cell receptor beta chains from one sample, sequenced in a study of blood T cell repertoires in COVID-19. The table came from immunoSEQ multiplex PCR; TCRdb's copy has only in-frame clones and leaves some out. The repertoire consists of some 220,000 clones, with roughly 90% occurring once and the leading ten covering roughly 3.3%. Sequencing was carried out using PBMCs or T cells enriched from blood (not recorded which). These receptors came from a woman in her forties or fifties in a cohort exposed to, infected with or recovered from COVID-19 (not recorded which). Each CDR3 is given without its conserved first and last residue. Each record gives: J gene, V gene, CDR3 protein.

J gene: TRBJ2-1; V gene: TRBV7-6; CDR3 protein: ASSLAGTGTSEQF
J gene: TRBJ1-6; V gene: TRBV4-2; CDR3 protein: ASSQDAGRNSPLH
J gene: TRBJ2-7; V gene: TRBV5-1; CDR3 protein: ASSVAGGDLYEQY
J gene: TRBJ1-5; V gene: TRBV6-2/TRBV6-3; CDR3 protein: ASSPTGWSEPQH
J gene: TRBJ1-2; V gene: TRBV7-6; CDR3 protein: ASSLWGANYGYT
J gene: TRBJ1-2; V gene: TRBV6-5; CDR3 protein: ASSITGSFFYGYT
J gene: TRBJ2-5; V gene: TRBV5-1; CDR3 protein: ASYSGTTRETQY
J gene: TRBJ2-2; V gene: TRBV7-9; CDR3 protein: ASSLIRQDTGELF
J gene: TRBJ2-3; V gene: TRBV15; CDR3 protein: ATSRDRGSADTQY
J gene: TRBJ1-2; V gene: TRBV5-1; CDR3 protein: ASSESGGWNGYT
J gene: TRBJ2-1; V gene: TRBV11-2; CDR3 protein: ASSIGTGSYNEQF
J gene: TRBJ1-2; V gene: TRBV9; CDR3 protein: ASSVAWGQAGYT
J gene: TRBJ1-3; V gene: TRBV5-1; CDR3 protein: ASSSTDSGNTIY
J gene: TRBJ2-5; V gene: TRBV5-1; CDR3 protein: ASSGTGVETQY
J gene: TRBJ1-4; V gene: TRBV5-1; CDR3 protein: ASSSGGTNEKLF
J gene: TRBJ2-3; V gene: TRBV2; CDR3 protein: ASRDRSDTQY
J gene: TRBJ2-1; V gene: TRBV6-5; CDR3 protein: ASRPGTGSGEQF
J gene: TRBJ2-7; V gene: TRBV24-1; CDR3 protein: ATSAAAGGSYEQY
J gene: TRBJ2-4; V gene: TRBV7-9; CDR3 protein: ASSLGLVGAKNIQY
J gene: TRBJ2-3; V gene: TRBV30; CDR3 protein: ACSPAGQRTQY
J gene: TRBJ1-1; V gene: TRBV28; CDR3 protein: ASSPGGGAPTEAF
J gene: TRBJ2-5; V gene: TRBV28; CDR3 protein: ASSFRETQY
J gene: TRBJ1-1; V gene: TRBV6-5; CDR3 protein: ASSSETYTEAF
J gene: TRBJ1-1; V gene: TRBV7-8; CDR3 protein: ASSPTGFLNTEAF
J gene: TRBJ1-2; V gene: TRBV4-3; CDR3 protein: ASSRSGELQGYT
J gene: TRBJ2-1; V gene: TRBV2; CDR3 protein: ASSEPGYEQF
J gene: TRBJ1-1; V gene: TRBV5-1; CDR3 protein: ASSKDMDTEAF
J gene: TRBJ1-2; V gene: TRBV5-6; CDR3 protein: ASSLPAPQVYGYT
J gene: TRBJ2-7; V gene: TRBV5-8; CDR3 protein: ASSPQALSYEQY
J gene: TRBJ1-2; V gene: TRBV12-5; CDR3 protein: ASGLPFAGQSGGYT
J gene: TRBJ1-2; V gene: TRBV30; CDR3 protein: AWSPITGSYYGYT
J gene: TRBJ1-1; V gene: TRBV5-8; CDR3 protein: ASSFGQVEAF
J gene: TRBJ1-5; V gene: TRBV7-8; CDR3 protein: ASIAGVTGGTYSNQPQH
J gene: TRBJ1-1; V gene: TRBV18; CDR3 protein: ASSSLDRNTEAF
J gene: TRBJ2-3; V gene: TRBV30; CDR3 protein: ACPVAGGDTQY
J gene: TRBJ2-3; V gene: TRBV5-6; CDR3 protein: ASSLADTQY
J gene: TRBJ1-5; V gene: TRBV10-1; CDR3 protein: ASSDAGCEPRGGNQPQH
J gene: TRBJ1-4; V gene: TRBV4-3; CDR3 protein: ASSQESGGYIKKLF
J gene: TRBJ1-4; V gene: TRBV11-2; CDR3 protein: ASSSLYRGRREKLF
J gene: TRBJ2-1; V gene: TRBV27; CDR3 protein: ASSFAGNNEQF
J gene: TRBJ2-1; V gene: TRBV6-1; CDR3 protein: ASSEGNPGTSYNEQF
J gene: TRBJ2-3; V gene: TRBV15; CDR3 protein: ATSGSLTDTQY
J gene: TRBJ1-3; V gene: TRBV7-8; CDR3 protein: ASSLEGVPGNTIY
J gene: TRBJ2-6; V gene: TRBV7-3; CDR3 protein: ASSLDRGANVLT
J gene: TRBJ1-2; V gene: TRBV16; CDR3 protein: ASSRPEVGYGYT
J gene: TRBJ2-1; V gene: TRBV4-2; CDR3 protein: ASSQDLGGGAYEQF
J gene: TRBJ1-6; V gene: TRBV4-3; CDR3 protein: ASSQDIQQPYNSPLH
J gene: TRBJ1-2; V gene: TRBV5-4; CDR3 protein: ASSPNPQGANGYT
J gene: TRBJ1-5; V gene: TRBV18; CDR3 protein: ASSRTWAGGGGNQPQH
J gene: TRBJ1-1; V gene: TRBV10-2; CDR3 protein: ASSTGNTEAF
J gene: TRBJ2-2; V gene: TRBV18; CDR3 protein: ASSRQTDTTGELF
J gene: TRBJ1-2; V gene: TRBV7-9; CDR3 protein: ASSPRRDRALGYT